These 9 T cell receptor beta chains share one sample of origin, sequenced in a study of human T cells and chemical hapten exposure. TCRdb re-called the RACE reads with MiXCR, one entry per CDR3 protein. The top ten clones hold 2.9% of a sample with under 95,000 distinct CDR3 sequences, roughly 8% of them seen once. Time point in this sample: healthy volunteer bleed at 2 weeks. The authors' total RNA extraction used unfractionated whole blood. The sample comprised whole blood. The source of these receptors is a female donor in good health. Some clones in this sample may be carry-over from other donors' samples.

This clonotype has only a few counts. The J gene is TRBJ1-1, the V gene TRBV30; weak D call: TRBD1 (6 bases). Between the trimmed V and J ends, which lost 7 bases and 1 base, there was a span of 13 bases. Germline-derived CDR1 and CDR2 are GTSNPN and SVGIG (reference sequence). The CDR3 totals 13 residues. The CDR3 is CAYRVPANTEAFF. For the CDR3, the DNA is TGTGCCTACAGGGTACCGGCGAACACTGAAGCTTTCTTT.

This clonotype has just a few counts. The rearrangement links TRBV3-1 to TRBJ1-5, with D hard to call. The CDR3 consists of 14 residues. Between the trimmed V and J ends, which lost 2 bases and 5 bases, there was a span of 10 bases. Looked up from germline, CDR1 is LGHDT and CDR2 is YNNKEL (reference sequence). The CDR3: CASSQLGAHQPQHF. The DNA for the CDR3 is TGTGCCAGCAGCCAACTGGGTGCACATCAGCCCCAGCATTTT.

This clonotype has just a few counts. This CDR3 is CASSPGTGDSGNTIYF. CDR3 in DNA: TGCGCCAGCAGCCCCGGGACAGGAGACTCTGGAAACACCATATATTTT. This chain joins TRBV5-1 and TRBJ1-3, with TRBD1 matching 8 bases. CDR1 is SGHRS and CDR2 is YFSETQ in the germline V gene. The trim removed 4 bases at V and 0 bases at J, leaving 6 bases unmatched. This CDR3 spans 16 amino acids.

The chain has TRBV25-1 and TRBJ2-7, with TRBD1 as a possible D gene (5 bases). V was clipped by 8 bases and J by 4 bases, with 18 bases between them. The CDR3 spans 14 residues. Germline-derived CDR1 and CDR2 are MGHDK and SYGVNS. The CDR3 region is CASPPMVRVYEQYF. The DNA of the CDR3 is TGTGCCAGCCCCCCGATGGTCAGGGTATACGAGCAGTACTTC.

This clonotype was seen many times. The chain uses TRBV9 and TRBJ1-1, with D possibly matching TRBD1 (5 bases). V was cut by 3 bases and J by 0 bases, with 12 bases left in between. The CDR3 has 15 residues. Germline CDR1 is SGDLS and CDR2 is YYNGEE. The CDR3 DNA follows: TGTGCCAGCAGCGGCGGGGGAAGCTTGAACACTGAAGCTTTCTTT. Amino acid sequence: CASSGGGSLNTEAFF.

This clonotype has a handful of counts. DNA of the CDR3: TGTGCCAGCAGCCGGGGGAGGGACACAGATACGCAGTATTTT. Translating gives CASSRGRDTDTQYF. V gene TRBV6-4 combines with J gene TRBJ2-3, with 7 positions matching TRBD2. V lost 6 bases, J lost 2 bases, and 5 bases stayed unmatched. This CDR3 region has 14 residues. Germline lookup yields CDR1 MRHNA and CDR2 SNTAGT.

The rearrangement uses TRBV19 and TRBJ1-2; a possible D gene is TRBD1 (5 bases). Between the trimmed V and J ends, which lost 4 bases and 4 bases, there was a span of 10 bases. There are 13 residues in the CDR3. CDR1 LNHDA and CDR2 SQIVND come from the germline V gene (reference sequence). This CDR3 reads CASSTGQAYGYTF. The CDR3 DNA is TGTGCCAGTAGTACGGGGCAGGCCTATGGCTACACCTTC.

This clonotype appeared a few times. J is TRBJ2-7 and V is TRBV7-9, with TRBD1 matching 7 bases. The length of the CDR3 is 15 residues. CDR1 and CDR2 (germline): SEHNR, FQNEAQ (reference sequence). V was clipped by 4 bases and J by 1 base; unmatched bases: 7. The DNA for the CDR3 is TGTGCCAGCAGCTCGTACCGGGACAGATCCTACGAGCAGTACTTC. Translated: CASSSYRDRSYEQYF. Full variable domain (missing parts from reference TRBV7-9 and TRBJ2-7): DTGVSQNPRHKITKRGQNVTFRCDPISEHNRLYWYRQTLGQGPEFLTYFQNEAQLEKSRLLSDRFSAERPKGSFSTLEIQRTEQGDSAMYLCASSSYRDRSYEQYFGPGTRLTVT.

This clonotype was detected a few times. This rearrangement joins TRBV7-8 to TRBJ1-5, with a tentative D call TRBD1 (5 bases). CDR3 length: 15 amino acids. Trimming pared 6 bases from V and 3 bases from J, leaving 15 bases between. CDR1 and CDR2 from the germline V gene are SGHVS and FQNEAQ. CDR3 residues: CASRRSRDANQPQHF. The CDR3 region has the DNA TGTGCCAGCAGGAGAAGCAGGGACGCCAATCAGCCCCAGCATTTT.